This TCR beta chain was retrieved from a study of blood T cell repertoires in COVID-19 (dated by TCRdb to about 2020). Notes on the research overall: Samples covering the acute and convalescent phases of COVID-19 were provided by collaborators in the United States, Italy and Spain. The samples were drawn from the first 160 participants of the ongoing ImmuneRACE study and from some 1,300 subjects provided by 6 global collaborators. Sample metadata almost always included a de-identified subject ID, COVID-19 status, age in years and sex. A freely available public database, intended as a resource for researchers studying the immune response to SARS-CoV-2, is where the repertoires were released. HLA class I and class II types, where available, came from metadata supplied by the sample provider rather than from assay-based typing. Deeply sampled blood TCRbeta repertoires from subjects exposed to, actively infected with, or recovered from COVID-19 were included in the dataset. The prospective study material was composed of cDNA or gDNA derived from T cells, B-cell-depleted T cells, or PBMCs. Summary of the overall study and its limitations: How much clinical and demographic metadata was included differed by source and by participant, and the metadata was provided uncurated.

Notes on this clone: The specificity of this receptor is unknown. The input lacks base qualities; no much larger clone sits a single base away.

Reading the germline V gene gives CDR1 MNHNS and CDR2 SASEGT. The CDR3 starts with the cysteine, ends with the phenylalanine, and has 13 residues. The retained sequence is limited to the CDR3, 39 bases, with the frame set at the first base. Trimming takes 3 bases from V and 1 base from J, and the germline ends sit 6 bases apart. TCRbeta CDR3 regions were amplified from genomic DNA using the immunoSEQ Assay, a bias-controlled multiplex PCR. The original pipeline was this. The number of nucleated cells in each sample was estimated from the amplification of reference gene primers within the assay. To quantify the absolute abundance of each unique TCRbeta CDR3 rearrangement, sequence reads were collapsed and filtered. Productive Simpson clonality was computed per sample as the square root of Simpson's diversity index over productive rearrangements. TCRdb obtained this table from immuneACCESS and retained in-frame rearrangements with V and J assigned. These tables miss some clones; where compared with another copy, unresolved V genes account for less than half of the shortfall, and the remainder is unexplained. From that table come the V and J calls and clone size; the DNA was used to work out D and trimming. The sample table shows about 410,000 clones, and about nine tenths are seen once. The top ten hold almost 1.5% of the sample.

The collaborating institutions used their own protocols to collect whole blood in K2EDTA tubes. For TCRbeta analysis, collaborator samples were shipped as frozen whole blood, as isolated PBMCs, or as DNA extracted from either sample type. The source is a woman aged 30 to 39 with active or convalescent COVID-19. Sequencing was done on a sample of peripheral blood. Rearrangement joined TRBV6-1 to TRBJ1-1; no D segment can be confidently identified. The sequenced DNA is TGTGCCAGCAGTGACAGTAAGAACACTGAAGCTTTCTTT. Translated, it reads CASSDSKNTEAFF.